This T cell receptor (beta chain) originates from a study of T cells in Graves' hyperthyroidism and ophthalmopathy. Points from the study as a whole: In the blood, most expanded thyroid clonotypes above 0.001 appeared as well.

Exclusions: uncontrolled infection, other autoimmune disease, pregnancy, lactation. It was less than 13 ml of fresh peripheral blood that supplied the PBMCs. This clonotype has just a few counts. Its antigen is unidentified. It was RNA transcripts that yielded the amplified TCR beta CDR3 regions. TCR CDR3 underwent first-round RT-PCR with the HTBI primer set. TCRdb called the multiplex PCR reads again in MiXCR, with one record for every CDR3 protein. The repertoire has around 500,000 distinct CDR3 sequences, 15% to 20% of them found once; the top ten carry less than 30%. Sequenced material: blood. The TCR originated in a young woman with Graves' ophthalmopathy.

The CDR3 is CASSAGQGASYEQYF. The CDR3 nucleotides are TGTGCCAGCAGCGCGGGACAGGGGGCCTCCTACGAGCAGTACTTC. This chain connects TRBV6-1 to TRBJ2-7; 12 bases are shared with TRBD1. J gave up 0 bases and V 6 bases, and 3 bases lay outside the gene matches. Looked up from germline, CDR1 is MNHNS and CDR2 is SASEGT. This CDR3 has 15 amino acids.